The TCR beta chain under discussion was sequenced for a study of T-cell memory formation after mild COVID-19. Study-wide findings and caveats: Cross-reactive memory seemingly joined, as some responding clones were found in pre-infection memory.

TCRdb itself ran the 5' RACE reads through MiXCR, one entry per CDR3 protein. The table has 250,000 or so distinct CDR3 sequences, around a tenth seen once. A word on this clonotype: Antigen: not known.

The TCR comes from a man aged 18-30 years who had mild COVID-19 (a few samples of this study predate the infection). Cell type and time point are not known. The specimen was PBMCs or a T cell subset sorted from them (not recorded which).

CDR3 in amino acids: CASSYPGRTRSGANVLTF. DNA of the CDR3: TGTGCCAGCAGTTACCCGGGACGGACCCGCTCTGGGGCCAACGTCCTGACTTTC. The chain combines TRBV6-2 or TRBV6-3 with TRBJ2-6; D tentatively reads TRBD1 or TRBD2 (5 bases each). Per germline, CDR1 MNHEY and CDR2 SVGEGT. The CDR3 covers 18 residues. V was trimmed by 2 bases and J by 0 bases, leaving 14 bases between them.